This is a list of T cell receptor beta chains from one sample in a study of T cell responses to AZD1222 COVID-19 vaccine. Some clones are missing from TCRdb's copy, which holds only in-frame ones; the method was immunoSEQ multiplex PCR. Of roughly 100,000 clones listed, roughly nine tenths are singletons. Sequenced material: peripheral blood, taken on day 0 of AZD1222 vaccination. These receptor sequences come from an adult in good health. CDR3s include the opening cysteine and the closing phenylalanine or tryptophan. D genes are given only for firm matches. A row's size may be missing; if present it is once, few, many or a size class.

abundance: .
j_gene: TRBJ1-4
v_gene: TRBV19
d_gene: .
CDR3aa: CASSVPRPGGTNEKLFF
CDR3nt: TGTGCCAGTAGTGTCCCCCGCCCGGGGGGAACTAATGAAAAACTGTTTTTT

abundance: .
j_gene: TRBJ2-7
v_gene: TRBV28
d_gene: .
CDR3aa: CASSSYLYEQYF
CDR3nt: TGTGCCAGCAGTTCATACCTCTACGAGCAGTACTTC

abundance: .
j_gene: TRBJ1-2
v_gene: TRBV2
d_gene: TRBD1
CDR3aa: CASRALPGTGTTGYTF
CDR3nt: TGTGCCAGCAGAGCGCTACCCGGGACAGGCACCACTGGCTACACCTTC

abundance: .
j_gene: TRBJ2-1
v_gene: TRBV7-2
d_gene: .
CDR3aa: CASSPKGSTYNEQFF
CDR3nt: TGTGCCAGCAGTCCAAAAGGGAGTACTTACAATGAGCAGTTCTTC

abundance: .
j_gene: TRBJ2-7
v_gene: TRBV27
d_gene: TRBD2
CDR3aa: CASSLLAGGTYEQYF
CDR3nt: TGTGCCAGCAGTTTGCTAGCGGGGGGGACCTACGAGCAGTACTTC

abundance: .
j_gene: TRBJ2-7
v_gene: TRBV5-5
d_gene: .
CDR3aa: CASSLGQQGPPYEQYF
CDR3nt: TGTGCCAGCAGCTTGGGCCAGCAGGGACCTCCCTACGAGCAGTACTTC

abundance: few
j_gene: TRBJ1-4
v_gene: TRBV6-6
d_gene: .
CDR3aa: CASSSGTRSRKLFF
CDR3nt: TGTGCCAGCAGCTCGGGGACCCGCTCCCGGAAACTGTTTTTT

abundance: many
j_gene: TRBJ2-7
v_gene: TRBV7-9
d_gene: .
CDR3aa: CASSLDRAIDEQYF
CDR3nt: TGTGCCAGCAGCTTAGACAGGGCGATCGACGAGCAGTACTTC

abundance: .
j_gene: TRBJ1-1
v_gene: TRBV6-6
d_gene: TRBD1
CDR3aa: CASSRPGTGGGMNTEAFF
CDR3nt: TGTGCCAGCAGTCGCCCCGGGACAGGGGGCGGGATGAACACTGAAGCTTTCTTT

abundance: few
j_gene: TRBJ1-2
v_gene: TRBV27
d_gene: .
CDR3aa: CASSFEGNYGYTF
CDR3nt: TGTGCCAGCAGTTTCGAGGGAAACTATGGCTACACCTTC

abundance: .
j_gene: TRBJ2-7
v_gene: TRBV18
d_gene: .
CDR3aa: CASSRPDSSYEQYF
CDR3nt: TGTGCCAGCTCACGCCCGGATAGCTCCTACGAGCAGTACTTC

abundance: once
j_gene: TRBJ1-6
v_gene: TRBV7-2
d_gene: .
CDR3aa: CASSLAGPNSPLHF
CDR3nt: TGTGCCAGCAGCTTAGCCGGCCCTAATTCACCCCTCCACTTT

abundance: few
j_gene: TRBJ2-6
v_gene: TRBV4-3
d_gene: .
CDR3aa: CASSQALGSGANVLTF
CDR3nt: TGCGCCAGCAGCCAAGCTCTGGGTTCTGGGGCCAACGTCCTGACTTTC

abundance: .
j_gene: TRBJ2-3
v_gene: TRBV27
d_gene: .
CDR3aa: CASSLSRTDTQYF
CDR3nt: TGTGCCAGCAGTTTATCAAGAACAGATACGCAGTATTTT

abundance: many
j_gene: TRBJ2-5
v_gene: TRBV7-2
d_gene: .
CDR3aa: CASSVQGSPGSQETQYF
CDR3nt: TGTGCCAGCAGCGTCCAGGGGTCGCCAGGGTCGCAAGAGACCCAGTACTTC

abundance: .
j_gene: TRBJ2-7
v_gene: TRBV5-6
d_gene: .
CDR3aa: CASSSMLQDAYEQYF
CDR3nt: TGTGCCAGCAGCTCGATGCTGCAGGACGCCTACGAGCAGTACTTC

abundance: .
j_gene: TRBJ2-1
v_gene: TRBV7-9
d_gene: .
CDR3aa: CASSPRGGRYNEQFF
CDR3nt: TGTGCCAGCAGCCCCCGGGGCGGGCGGTACAATGAGCAGTTCTTC

abundance: .
j_gene: TRBJ1-1
v_gene: TRBV6-2/TRBV6-3
d_gene: TRBD1
CDR3aa: CASSYLGGNTEAFF
CDR3nt: TGTGCCAGCAGTTACTTAGGGGGCAACACTGAAGCTTTCTTT

abundance: .
j_gene: TRBJ2-2
v_gene: TRBV5-5
d_gene: .
CDR3aa: CASSLGLGPAGELFF
CDR3nt: TGTGCCAGCAGCTTGGGACTAGGTCCCGCCGGGGAGCTGTTTTTT

abundance: .
j_gene: TRBJ2-3
v_gene: TRBV6-5
d_gene: TRBD1
CDR3aa: CASSAGQGASDTQYF
CDR3nt: TGTGCCAGCAGCGCAGGACAGGGGGCTTCAGATACGCAGTATTTT

abundance: once
j_gene: TRBJ2-5
v_gene: TRBV2
d_gene: TRBD2
CDR3aa: CASSEFGLAGETQYF
CDR3nt: TGTGCCAGCAGTGAGTTCGGACTAGCGGGAGAGACCCAGTACTTC

abundance: few
j_gene: TRBJ1-2
v_gene: TRBV3-1/TRBV3-2
d_gene: TRBD1
CDR3aa: CASSLATGGFGYTF
CDR3nt: TGTGCCAGCAGCCTCGCGACAGGGGGGTTTGGCTACACCTTC

abundance: once
j_gene: TRBJ1-1
v_gene: TRBV5-1
d_gene: .
CDR3aa: CASSTGFKGTEAFF
CDR3nt: TGCGCCAGCAGCACCGGATTCAAGGGGACTGAAGCTTTCTTT

abundance: medium-sized
j_gene: TRBJ2-7
v_gene: TRBV7-9
d_gene: .
CDR3aa: CASSLWVGRNEQYF
CDR3nt: TGTGCCAGCAGCTTATGGGTTGGGAGAAACGAGCAGTACTTC

abundance: once
j_gene: TRBJ2-1
v_gene: TRBV19
d_gene: TRBD2
CDR3aa: CASSMDSGGSSYNEQFF
CDR3nt: TGTGCCAGTAGTATGGACTCCGGGGGGAGCTCCTACAATGAGCAGTTCTTC

abundance: .
j_gene: TRBJ1-1
v_gene: TRBV6-5
d_gene: .
CDR3aa: CASSRKGITEAFF
CDR3nt: TGTGCCAGCAGCCGGAAGGGTATCACTGAAGCTTTCTTT

abundance: .
j_gene: TRBJ1-2
v_gene: TRBV2
d_gene: .
CDR3aa: CASSVRGVGGYTF
CDR3nt: TGTGCCAGCAGTGTACGGGGGGTCGGTGGCTACACCTTC

abundance: .
j_gene: TRBJ1-2
v_gene: TRBV30
d_gene: .
CDR3aa: CAWSVPGAGNGYTF
CDR3nt: TGTGCCTGGAGTGTACCCGGGGCAGGGAATGGCTACACCTTC

abundance: .
j_gene: TRBJ2-1
v_gene: TRBV9
d_gene: TRBD2
CDR3aa: CASSAKRSLAGGEVNEQFF
CDR3nt: TGTGCCAGCAGCGCAAAAAGGTCACTAGCGGGCGGCGAAGTCAATGAGCAGTTCTTC

abundance: .
j_gene: TRBJ2-5
v_gene: TRBV11-3
d_gene: TRBD2
CDR3aa: CASSAPGTNGQETQYF
CDR3nt: TGTGCCAGCAGCGCCCCCGGGACTAATGGCCAAGAGACCCAGTACTTC

abundance: .
j_gene: TRBJ2-5
v_gene: TRBV7-2
d_gene: TRBD2
CDR3aa: CASSLEFLAGVETQYF
CDR3nt: TGTGCCAGCAGCTTAGAATTTCTAGCGGGAGTGGAGACCCAGTACTTC

abundance: once
j_gene: TRBJ2-4
v_gene: TRBV3-1/TRBV3-2
d_gene: .
CDR3aa: CASSQDLTEAKNIQYF
CDR3nt: TGTGCCAGCAGCCAAGATTTAACAGAAGCCAAAAACATTCAGTACTTC